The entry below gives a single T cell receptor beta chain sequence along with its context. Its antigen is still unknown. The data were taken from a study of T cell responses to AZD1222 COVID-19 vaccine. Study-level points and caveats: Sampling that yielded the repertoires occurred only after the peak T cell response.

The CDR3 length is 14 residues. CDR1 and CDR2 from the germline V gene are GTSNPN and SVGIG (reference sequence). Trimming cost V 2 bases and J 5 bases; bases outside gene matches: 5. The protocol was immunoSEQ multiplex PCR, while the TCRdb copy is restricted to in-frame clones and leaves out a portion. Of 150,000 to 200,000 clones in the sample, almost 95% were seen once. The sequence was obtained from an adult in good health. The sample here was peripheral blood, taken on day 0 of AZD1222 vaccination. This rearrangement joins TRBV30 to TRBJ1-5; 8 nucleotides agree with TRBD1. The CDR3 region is CAWSRGQGHQPQHF. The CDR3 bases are TGTGCCTGGAGTCGCGGACAGGGTCATCAGCCCCAGCATTTT.